These T cell receptor beta chains were read from a single sample in a study of identical twins. TCRdb fed the 5' RACE reads into MiXCR, producing one record per CDR3 protein. Of approximately 260,000 distinct CDR3 sequences in the sample, about 8.3% were seen once. A further study also used this sample, focusing on yellow fever vaccine responses in identical twins.

The specimen sequenced was CD8+ T cells sorted from blood. The receptor set was obtained from a woman between 18 and 29 years old in good health. CDR3s include the opening cysteine and the closing phenylalanine or tryptophan. A D gene is named only where the DNA matches it firmly. Clone size is given for some rows only: seen once, a few or many times, or a class if the clone is expanded.

v_call,d_call,clone_size,cdr3_length,j_call,cdr3_aa,cdr3_nt
TRBV7-2,NA,many,15,TRBJ2-5,CASSPDLTYQETQYF,TGTGCCAGCAGCCCGGACCTTACGTACCAAGAGACCCAGTACTTC
TRBV13,NA,many,14,TRBJ2-1,CASSSAVSYNEQFF,TGTGCCAGCAGTTCAGCGGTTTCCTACAATGAGCAGTTCTTC
TRBV9,TRBD2,NA,14,TRBJ2-1,CASSVGGGPYEQFF,TGTGCCAGCAGCGTAGGCGGGGGGCCCTATGAGCAGTTCTTC
TRBV5-1,TRBD1,many,13,TRBJ1-1,CASRQGLNTEAFF,TGCGCCAGCCGACAGGGACTAAACACTGAAGCTTTCTTT
TRBV5-1,NA,few,16,TRBJ2-1,CASSLDGGTRYNEQFF,TGCGCCAGCAGCTTGGATGGGGGAACCCGCTACAATGAGCAGTTCTTC
TRBV5-4,TRBD2,NA,14,TRBJ2-1,CASQSSGSENEQFF,TGTGCCAGCCAGAGTAGCGGGAGTGAGAATGAGCAGTTCTTC
TRBV4-1,NA,many,15,TRBJ2-1,CASSQEGRSYNEQFF,TGCGCCAGCAGCCAAGAGGGACGTTCCTACAATGAGCAGTTCTTC
TRBV27,TRBD1,many,15,TRBJ2-4,CASRTSGTGISAQYF,TGTGCCAGCAGAACCTCCGGGACAGGGATTTCCGCTCAGTACTTC
TRBV11-2,NA,NA,15,TRBJ2-7,CASSLEGRSSYEQYF,TGTGCCAGCAGCTTAGAGGGCAGGAGCTCCTACGAGCAGTACTTC
TRBV29-1,NA,NA,12,TRBJ2-3,CSVEQNTDTQYF,TGCAGCGTTGAACAAAACACAGATACGCAGTATTTT
TRBV5-1,TRBD2,NA,14,TRBJ2-1,CASRIASGYSEQFF,TGCGCCAGCAGGATAGCTAGCGGCTACAGTGAGCAGTTCTTC